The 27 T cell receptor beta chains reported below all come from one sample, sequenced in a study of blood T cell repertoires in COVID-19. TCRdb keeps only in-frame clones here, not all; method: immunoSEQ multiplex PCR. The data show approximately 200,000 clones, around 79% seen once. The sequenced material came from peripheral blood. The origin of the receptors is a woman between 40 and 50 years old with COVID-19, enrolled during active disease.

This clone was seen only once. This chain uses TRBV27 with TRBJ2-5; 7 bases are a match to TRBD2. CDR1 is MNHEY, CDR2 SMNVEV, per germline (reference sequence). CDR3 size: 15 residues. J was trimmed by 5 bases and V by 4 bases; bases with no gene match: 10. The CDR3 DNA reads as TGTGCCAGCAGTTCCTGGGGGGGGATTGGGGAGACCCAGTACTTC. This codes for CASSSWGGIGETQYF.

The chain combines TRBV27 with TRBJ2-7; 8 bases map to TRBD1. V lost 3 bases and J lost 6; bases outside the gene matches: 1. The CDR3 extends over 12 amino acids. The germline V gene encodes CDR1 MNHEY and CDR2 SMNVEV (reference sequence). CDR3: CASSFTGGEQYF. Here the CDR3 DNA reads TGTGCCAGCAGTTTCACAGGGGGCGAGCAGTACTTC.

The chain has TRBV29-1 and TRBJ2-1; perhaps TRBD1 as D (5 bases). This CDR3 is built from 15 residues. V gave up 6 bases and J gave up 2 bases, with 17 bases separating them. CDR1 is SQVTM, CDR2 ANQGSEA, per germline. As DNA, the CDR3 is TGCAGCGTGGTGGGGCTCAACACAGCCTACAATGAGCAGTTCTTC. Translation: CSVVGLNTAYNEQFF.

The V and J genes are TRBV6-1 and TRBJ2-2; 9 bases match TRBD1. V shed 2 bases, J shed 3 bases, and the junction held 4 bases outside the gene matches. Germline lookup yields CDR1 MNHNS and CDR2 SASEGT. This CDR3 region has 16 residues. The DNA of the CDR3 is TGTGCCAGCAGTGAACCGGGACAGGGTTACACCGGGGAGCTGTTTTTT. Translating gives CASSEPGQGYTGELFF.

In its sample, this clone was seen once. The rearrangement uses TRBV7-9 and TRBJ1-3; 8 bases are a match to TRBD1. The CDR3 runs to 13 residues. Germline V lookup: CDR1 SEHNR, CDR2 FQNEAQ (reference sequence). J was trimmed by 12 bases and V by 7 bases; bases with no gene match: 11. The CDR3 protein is CASNPGTGLYIYF. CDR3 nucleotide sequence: TGTGCCAGCAATCCAGGGACAGGCCTATACATATATTTT. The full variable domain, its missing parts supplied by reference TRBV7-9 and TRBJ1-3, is DTGVSQNPRHKITKRGQNVTFRCDPISEHNRLYWYRQTLGQGPEFLTYFQNEAQLEKSRLLSDRFSAERPKGSFSTLEIQRTEQGDSAMYLCASNPGTGLYIYFGEGSWLTVV.

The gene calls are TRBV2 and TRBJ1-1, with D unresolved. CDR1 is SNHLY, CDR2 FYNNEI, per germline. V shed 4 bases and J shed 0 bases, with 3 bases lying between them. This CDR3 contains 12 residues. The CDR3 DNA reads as TGTGCCAGCAGTGCTATGAACACTGAAGCTTTCTTT. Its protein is CASSAMNTEAFF.

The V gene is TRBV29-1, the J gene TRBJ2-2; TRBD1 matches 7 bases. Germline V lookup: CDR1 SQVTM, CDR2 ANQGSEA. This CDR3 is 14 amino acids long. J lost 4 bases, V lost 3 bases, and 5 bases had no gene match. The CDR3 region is CSVDGPGGTGELFF. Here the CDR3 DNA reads TGCAGCGTTGATGGTCCAGGGGGCACCGGGGAGCTGTTTTTT.

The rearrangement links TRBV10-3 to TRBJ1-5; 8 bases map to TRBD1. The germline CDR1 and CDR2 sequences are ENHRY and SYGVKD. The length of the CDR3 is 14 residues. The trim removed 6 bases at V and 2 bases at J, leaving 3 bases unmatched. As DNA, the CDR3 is TGTGCCATCAGGGACAGGGAGGGCAATCAGCCCCAGCATTTT. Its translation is CAIRDREGNQPQHF.

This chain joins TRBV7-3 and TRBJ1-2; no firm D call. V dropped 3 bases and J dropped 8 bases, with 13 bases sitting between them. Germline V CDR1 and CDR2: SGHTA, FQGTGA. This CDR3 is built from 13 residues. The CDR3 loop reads CASSFLWGEGYTF. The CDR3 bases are TGTGCCAGCAGCTTTCTGTGGGGAGAGGGCTACACCTTC.

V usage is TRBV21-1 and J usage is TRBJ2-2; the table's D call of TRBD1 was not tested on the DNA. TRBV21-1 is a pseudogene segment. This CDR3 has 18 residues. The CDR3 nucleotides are TGTGCCAGCAGCAAAGCTATTGGGGCCTTAGAGAACACCGGGGAGCTGTTTTTT. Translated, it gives CASSKAIGALENTGELFF.

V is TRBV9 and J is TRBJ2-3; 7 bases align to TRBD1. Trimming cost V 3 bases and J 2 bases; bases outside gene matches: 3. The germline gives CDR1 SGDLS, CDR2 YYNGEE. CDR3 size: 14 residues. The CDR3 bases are TGTGCCAGCAGCGGGGGGACAGCCACAGATACGCAGTATTTT. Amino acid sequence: CASSGGTATDTQYF.

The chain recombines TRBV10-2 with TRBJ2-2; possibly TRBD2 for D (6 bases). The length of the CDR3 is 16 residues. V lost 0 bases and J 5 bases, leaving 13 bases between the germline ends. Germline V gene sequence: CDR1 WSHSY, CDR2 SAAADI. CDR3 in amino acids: CASSESLRGSTGELFF. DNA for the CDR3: TGCGCCAGCAGTGAGTCTCTCCGGGGGAGTACCGGGGAGCTGTTTTTT.

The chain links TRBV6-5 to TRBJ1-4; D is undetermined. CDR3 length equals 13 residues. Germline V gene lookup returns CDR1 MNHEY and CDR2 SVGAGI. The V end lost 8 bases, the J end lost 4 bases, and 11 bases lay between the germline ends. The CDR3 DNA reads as TGTGCCAGCGTCCAAAACGGTAATGAAAAACTGTTTTTT. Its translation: CASVQNGNEKLFF.

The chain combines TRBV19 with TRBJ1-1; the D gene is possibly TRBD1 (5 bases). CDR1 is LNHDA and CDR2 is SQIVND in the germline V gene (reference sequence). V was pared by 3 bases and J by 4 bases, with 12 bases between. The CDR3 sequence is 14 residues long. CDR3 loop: CASSIGGRGTEAFF. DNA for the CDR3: TGTGCCAGTAGTATCGGGGGGAGGGGCACTGAAGCTTTCTTT. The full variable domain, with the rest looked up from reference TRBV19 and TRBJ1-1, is DGGITQSPKYLFRKEGQNVTLSCEQNLNHDAMYWYRQDPGQGLRLIYYSQIVNDFQKGDIAEGYSVSREKKESFPLTVTSAQKNPTAFYLCASSIGGRGTEAFFGQGTRLTVV.

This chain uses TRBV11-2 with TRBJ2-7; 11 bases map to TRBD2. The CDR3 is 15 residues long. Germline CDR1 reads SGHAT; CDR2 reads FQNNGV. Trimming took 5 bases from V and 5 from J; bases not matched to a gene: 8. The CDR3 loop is CASSQLAGVTHEQYF. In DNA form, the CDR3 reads TGTGCCAGCAGCCAACTAGCGGGAGTAACCCACGAGCAGTACTTC.

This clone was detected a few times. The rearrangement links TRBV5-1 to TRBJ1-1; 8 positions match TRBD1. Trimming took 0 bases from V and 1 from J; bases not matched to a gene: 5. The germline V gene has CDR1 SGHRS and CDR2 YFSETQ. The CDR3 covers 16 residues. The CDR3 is CASSLASGTGNTEAFF. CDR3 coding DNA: TGCGCCAGCAGCTTGGCCTCCGGGACAGGGAACACTGAAGCTTTCTTT. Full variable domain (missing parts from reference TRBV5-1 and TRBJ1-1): KAGVTQTPRYLIKTRGQQVTLSCSPISGHRSVSWYQQTPGQGLQFLFEYFSETQRNKGNFPGRFSGRQFSNSRSEMNVSTLELGDSALYLCASSLASGTGNTEAFFGQGTRLTVV.

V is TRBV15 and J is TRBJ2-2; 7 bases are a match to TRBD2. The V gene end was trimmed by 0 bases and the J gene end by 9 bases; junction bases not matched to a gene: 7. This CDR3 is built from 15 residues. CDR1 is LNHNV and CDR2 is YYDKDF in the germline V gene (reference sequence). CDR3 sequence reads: CATSRDRAGERELFF. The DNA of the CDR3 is TGTGCCACCAGCAGAGATCGGGCGGGAGAACGGGAGCTGTTTTTT.

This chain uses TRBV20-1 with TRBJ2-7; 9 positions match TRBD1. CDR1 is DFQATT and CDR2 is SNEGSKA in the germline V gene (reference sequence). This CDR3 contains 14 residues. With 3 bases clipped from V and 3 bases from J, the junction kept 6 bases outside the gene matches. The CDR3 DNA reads TGCAGTGCTAGTCCCCGACAGGGGGACTACGAGCAGTACTTC. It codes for CSASPRQGDYEQYF.

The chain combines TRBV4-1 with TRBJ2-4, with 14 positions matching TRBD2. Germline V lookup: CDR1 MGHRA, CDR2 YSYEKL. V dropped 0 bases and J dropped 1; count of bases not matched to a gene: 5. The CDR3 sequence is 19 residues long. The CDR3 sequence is CASSQEGLAGELAKNIQYF. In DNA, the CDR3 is TGCGCCAGCAGCCAAGAGGGACTAGCGGGAGAGTTGGCCAAAAACATTCAGTACTTC.

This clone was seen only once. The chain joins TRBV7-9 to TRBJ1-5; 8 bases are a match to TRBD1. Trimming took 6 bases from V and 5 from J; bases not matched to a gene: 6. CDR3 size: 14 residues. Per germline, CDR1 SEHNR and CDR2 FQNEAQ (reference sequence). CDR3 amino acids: CASSLDRGDQPQHF. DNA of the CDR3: TGTGCCAGCAGTCTTGACAGGGGCGATCAGCCCCAGCATTTT.

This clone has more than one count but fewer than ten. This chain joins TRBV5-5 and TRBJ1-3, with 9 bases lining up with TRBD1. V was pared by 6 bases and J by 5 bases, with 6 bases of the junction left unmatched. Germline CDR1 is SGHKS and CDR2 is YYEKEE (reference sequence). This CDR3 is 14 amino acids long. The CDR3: CASTVDRGRNTIYF. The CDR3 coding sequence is TGTGCCAGCACCGTGGACAGGGGACGAAACACCATATATTTT.

The CDR3 DNA reads TGCAGCGTTCTTTTGCCGACTGGCACTGAAGCTTTCTTT. This encodes CSVLLPTGTEAFF. V gene TRBV29-1 combines with J gene TRBJ1-1; no definite D call. With 5 bases removed from V and 4 bases from J, the gap between germline ends came to 14 bases. Germline CDR1 is SQVTM and CDR2 is ANQGSEA. The CDR3 totals 13 residues.

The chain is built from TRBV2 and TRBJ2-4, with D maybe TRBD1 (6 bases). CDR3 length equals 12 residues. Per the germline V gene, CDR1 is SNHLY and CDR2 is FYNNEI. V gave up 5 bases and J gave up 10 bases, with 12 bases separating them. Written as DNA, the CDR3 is TGTGCCAGCAGTCAGAACGACAGGATTCAGTACTTC. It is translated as CASSQNDRIQYF. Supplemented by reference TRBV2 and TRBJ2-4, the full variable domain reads EPEVTQTPSHQVTQMGQEVILRCVPISNHLYFYWYRQILGQKVEFLVSFYNNEISEKSEIFDDQFSVERPDGSNFTLKIRSTKLEDSAMYFCASSQNDRIQYFGAGTRLSVL.

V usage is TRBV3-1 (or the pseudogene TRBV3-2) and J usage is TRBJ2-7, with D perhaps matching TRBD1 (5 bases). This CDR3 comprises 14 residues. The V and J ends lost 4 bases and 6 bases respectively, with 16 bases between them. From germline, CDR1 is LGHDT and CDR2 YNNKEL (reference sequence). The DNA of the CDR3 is TGTGCCAGCAGCCTTAGCAACGCAGGGCCCGAGCAGTACTTC. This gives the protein CASSLSNAGPEQYF.

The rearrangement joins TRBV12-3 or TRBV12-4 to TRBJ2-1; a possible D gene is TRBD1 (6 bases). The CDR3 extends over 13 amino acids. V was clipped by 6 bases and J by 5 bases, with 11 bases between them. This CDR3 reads CASSFQGNNEQFF. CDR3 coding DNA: TGTGCCAGCAGCTTTCAGGGGAACAATGAGCAGTTCTTC.

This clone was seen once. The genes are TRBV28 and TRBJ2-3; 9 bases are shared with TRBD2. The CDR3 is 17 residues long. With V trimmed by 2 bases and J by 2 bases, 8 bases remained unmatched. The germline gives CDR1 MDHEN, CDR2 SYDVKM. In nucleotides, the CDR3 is TGTGCCAGCAGTTTAGTCGGGCTAGCGGGGACCACAGATACGCAGTATTTT. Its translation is CASSLVGLAGTTDTQYF.

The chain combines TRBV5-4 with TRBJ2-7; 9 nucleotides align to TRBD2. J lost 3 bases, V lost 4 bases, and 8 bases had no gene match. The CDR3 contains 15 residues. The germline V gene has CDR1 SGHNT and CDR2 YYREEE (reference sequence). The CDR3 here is CASSGSSGALYEQYF. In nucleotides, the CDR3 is TGTGCCAGCAGCGGTTCTAGCGGGGCCCTCTACGAGCAGTACTTC.